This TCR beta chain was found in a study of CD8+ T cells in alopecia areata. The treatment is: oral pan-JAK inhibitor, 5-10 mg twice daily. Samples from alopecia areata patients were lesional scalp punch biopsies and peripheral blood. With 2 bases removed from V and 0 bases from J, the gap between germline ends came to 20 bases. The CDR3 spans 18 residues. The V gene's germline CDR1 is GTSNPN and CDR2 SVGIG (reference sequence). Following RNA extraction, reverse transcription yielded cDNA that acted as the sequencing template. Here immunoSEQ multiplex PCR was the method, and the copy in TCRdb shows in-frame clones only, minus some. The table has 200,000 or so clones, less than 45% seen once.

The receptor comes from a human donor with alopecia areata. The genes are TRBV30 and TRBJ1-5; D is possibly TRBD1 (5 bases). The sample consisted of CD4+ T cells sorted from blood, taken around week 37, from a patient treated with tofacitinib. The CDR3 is CAWSRRRQGRDSNQPQHF. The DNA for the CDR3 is TGTGCCTGGAGTCGACGTCGGCAAGGCAGGGATAGCAATCAGCCCCAGCATTTT.